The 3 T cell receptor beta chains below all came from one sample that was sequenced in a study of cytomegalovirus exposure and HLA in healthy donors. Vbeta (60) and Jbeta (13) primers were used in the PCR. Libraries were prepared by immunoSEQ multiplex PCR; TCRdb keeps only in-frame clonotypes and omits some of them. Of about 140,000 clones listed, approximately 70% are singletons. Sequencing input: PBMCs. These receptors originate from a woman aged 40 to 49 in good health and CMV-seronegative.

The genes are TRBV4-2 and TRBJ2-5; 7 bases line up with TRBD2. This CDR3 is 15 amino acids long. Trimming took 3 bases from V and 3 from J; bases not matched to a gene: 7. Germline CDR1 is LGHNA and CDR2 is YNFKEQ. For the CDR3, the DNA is TGTGCCAGCAGCCAGGGGACTAAGGGGAAAGAGACCCAGTACTTC. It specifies CASSQGTKGKETQYF.

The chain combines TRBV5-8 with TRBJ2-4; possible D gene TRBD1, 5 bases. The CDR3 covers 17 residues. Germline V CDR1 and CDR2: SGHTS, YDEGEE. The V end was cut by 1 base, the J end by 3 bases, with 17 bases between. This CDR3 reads CASSLRQNIGDKNIQYF. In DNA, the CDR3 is TGTGCCAGCAGCTTGCGTCAGAATATAGGGGACAAAAACATTCAGTACTTC.

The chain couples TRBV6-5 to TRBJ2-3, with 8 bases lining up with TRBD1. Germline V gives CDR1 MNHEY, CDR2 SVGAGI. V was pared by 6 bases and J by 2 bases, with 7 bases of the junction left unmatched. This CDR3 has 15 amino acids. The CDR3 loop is CASRPGTGFTDTQYF. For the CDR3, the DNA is TGTGCCAGCAGACCCGGGACAGGTTTCACAGATACGCAGTATTTT.